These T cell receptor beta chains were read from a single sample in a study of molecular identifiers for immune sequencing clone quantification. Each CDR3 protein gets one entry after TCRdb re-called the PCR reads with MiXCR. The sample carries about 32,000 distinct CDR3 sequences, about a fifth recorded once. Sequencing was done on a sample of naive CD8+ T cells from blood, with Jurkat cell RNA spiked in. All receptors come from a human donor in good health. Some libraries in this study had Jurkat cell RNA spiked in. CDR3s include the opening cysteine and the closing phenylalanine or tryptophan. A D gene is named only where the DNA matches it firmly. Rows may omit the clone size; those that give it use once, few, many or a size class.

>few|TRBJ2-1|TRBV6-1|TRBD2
TGTGCCAGCAGCGGACTAGCGGGGAATGAGCAGTTCTTC
CASSGLAGNEQFF
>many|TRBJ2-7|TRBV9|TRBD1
TGTGCCAGCAGCTCCAGGGGGTACGAGCAGTACTTC
CASSSRGYEQYF
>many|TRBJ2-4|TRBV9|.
TGTGCCAGCAGCGTTAGCGGCCTAGCCAAAAACATTCAGTACTTC
CASSVSGLAKNIQYF
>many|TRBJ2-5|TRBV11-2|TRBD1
TGTGCCAGCAGCTTTACAGGGGGTGAGACCCAGTACTTC
CASSFTGGETQYF
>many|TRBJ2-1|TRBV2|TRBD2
TGTGCCAGCAGTGAAGGCGGGGGGGCACCATACAATGAGCAGTTCTTC
CASSEGGGAPYNEQFF
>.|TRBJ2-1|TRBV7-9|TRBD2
TGTGCCAGCAGCTTCACTAGCGGCTACAATGAGCAGTTCTTC
CASSFTSGYNEQFF
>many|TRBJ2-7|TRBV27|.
TGTGCCAGCAGTTTTAAGGGCGACCTGGCCTACGAGCAGTACTTC
CASSFKGDLAYEQYF
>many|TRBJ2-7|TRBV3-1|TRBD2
TGTGCCAGCAGCCAAGATCCTCGGACTAGCTTCTACGAGCAGTACTTC
CASSQDPRTSFYEQYF
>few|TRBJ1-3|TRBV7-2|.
TGTGCCAGCAGCTTAGCGACAGCCGGCTCTGGAAACACCATATATTTT
CASSLATAGSGNTIYF
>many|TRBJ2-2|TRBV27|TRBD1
TGTGCCAGCAGTCTACAGGGGGCAACGAACACCGGGGAGCTGTTTTTT
CASSLQGATNTGELFF
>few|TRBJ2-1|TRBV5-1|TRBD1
TGCGCCAGCAGCTTGTATACAGGGGCCTACAATGAGCAGTTCTTC
CASSLYTGAYNEQFF
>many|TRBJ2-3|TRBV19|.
TGTGCCAGTAGTATCTCAAGCGGGTCATTGGCAGATACGCAGTATTTT
CASSISSGSLADTQYF
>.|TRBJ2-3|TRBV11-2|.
TGTGCCAGCAGCTTAGATACGCCGTATTTT
CASSLDTPYF
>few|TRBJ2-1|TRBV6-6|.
TGTGCCAGCAGTTACATGACAGTTGTGTACAATGAGCAGTTCTTC
CASSYMTVVYNEQFF
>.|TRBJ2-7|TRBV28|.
TGTGCCAGCAGTTTCCGGGGGTTACGGAGCGAGCAGTACTTC
CASSFRGLRSEQYF
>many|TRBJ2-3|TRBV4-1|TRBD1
TGCGCCAGCAGCCAGAGGGCGGGACAGGGAGGGCCAGATAGGCAGTATTTT
CASSQRAGQGGPDRQYF
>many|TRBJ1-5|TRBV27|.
TGTGCCAGCAGTTTAGGCCCCCCCTGGTTACTGATCAATCAGCCCCAGCATTTT
CASSLGPPWLLINQPQHF
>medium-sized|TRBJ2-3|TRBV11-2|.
TGTGCCAGCAGCTCTCCCGGGACTCGCACAGATACGCAGTATTTT
CASSSPGTRTDTQYF
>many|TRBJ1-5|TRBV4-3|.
TGCGCCAGCAGCCAACGAGGGTCCCCGGAGAGCAATCAGCCCCAGCATTTT
CASSQRGSPESNQPQHF
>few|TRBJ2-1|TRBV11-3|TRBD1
TGTGCCAGCACTAAGGACAGGGGATCGGGGAATGAGCAGTTCTTC
CASTKDRGSGNEQFF
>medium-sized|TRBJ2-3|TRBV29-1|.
TGCAGCGTTGTCGCCTTTACGTCTAGCACAGATACGCAGTATTTT
CSVVAFTSSTDTQYF
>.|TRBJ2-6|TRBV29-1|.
TGCAGCGTCGTTGACCCGAGACAGCTTGGGGCCAACGTCCTGACTTTC
CSVVDPRQLGANVLTF
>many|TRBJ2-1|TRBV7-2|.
TGTGCCAGCACCATGGGCAGTGAGCAGTTCTTC
CASTMGSEQFF
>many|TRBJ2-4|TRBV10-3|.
TGTGCCATCAGTGAGTCGGGAACAGCCCTAGCCAAAAACATTCAGTACTTC
CAISESGTALAKNIQYF
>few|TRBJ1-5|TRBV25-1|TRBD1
TGTGCCAGCAATCCCCTCCGGGACAGGGAAAATCAGCCCCAGCATTTT
CASNPLRDRENQPQHF
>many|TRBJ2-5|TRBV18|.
TGTGCCAGCTCACCATCCGCGAGACAAGAGACCCAGTACTTC
CASSPSARQETQYF
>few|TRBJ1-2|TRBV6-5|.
TGTGCCAGCAGCTTCGGGACTTCCTATGGCTACACCTTC
CASSFGTSYGYTF
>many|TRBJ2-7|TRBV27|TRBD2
TGTGCCAGCAGTCCCAGGACTAGCGGCTACGAGCAGTACTTC
CASSPRTSGYEQYF
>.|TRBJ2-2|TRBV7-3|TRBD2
TGTGCCAGCAGGTCTAGCGGGAGTACCGGGGAGCTGTTTTTT
CASRSSGSTGELFF
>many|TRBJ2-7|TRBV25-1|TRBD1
TGTGCCAGCAGTGACCTGGACAGGCCCCACGAGCAGTACTTC
CASSDLDRPHEQYF
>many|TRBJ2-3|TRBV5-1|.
TGCGCCAGCAGCTTGGAGGCAGGGTGGGGCACAGATGCGCAGTATTTT
CASSLEAGWGTDAQYF
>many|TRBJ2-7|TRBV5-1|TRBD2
TGCGCCAGCAGCATAGCGGGGTCCGAGCAGTACTTC
CASSIAGSEQYF
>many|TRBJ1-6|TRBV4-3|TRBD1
TGCGCCAGCAGCCAAGAGGACAGGGGCGGTTCACCCCTCCACTTT
CASSQEDRGGSPLHF
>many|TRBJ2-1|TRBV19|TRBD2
TGTGCCAGTAGTATTGCCGGGGGGAGCTCCTACAATGAGCAGTTCTTC
CASSIAGGSSYNEQFF
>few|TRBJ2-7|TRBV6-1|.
TGTGCCAGCAGTGAAGCGCATCAGGTCCCTCAGGGCGAGCAGTACTTC
CASSEAHQVPQGEQYF
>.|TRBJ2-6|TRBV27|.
TGTGCCAGCAGTTTATTAGGAGTTTCTGGGGCCAACGTCCTGACTTTC
CASSLLGVSGANVLTF
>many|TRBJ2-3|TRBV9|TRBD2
TGTGCCAGCAGCGAGGGACTAGCGGGGGGCCTCACAGATACGCAGTATTTT
CASSEGLAGGLTDTQYF
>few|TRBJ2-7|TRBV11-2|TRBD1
TGTGCCAGCAGCTTACTCGCAGGGGGTTATCAATACGAGCAGTACTTC
CASSLLAGGYQYEQYF
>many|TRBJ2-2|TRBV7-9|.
TGTGCCAGCAGCTTTTTTCCCGGGCCTATGAATACCGGGGAGCTGTTTTTT
CASSFFPGPMNTGELFF
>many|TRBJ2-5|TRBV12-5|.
TGTGCTAGTGGTCCAGGGGGGGGTTGGGAGACCCAGTACTTC
CASGPGGGWETQYF
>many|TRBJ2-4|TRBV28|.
TGTGCCAGCAATAATTCGCCCGCCAGGGTTTCAAAAAACATTCAGTACTTC
CASNNSPARVSKNIQYF
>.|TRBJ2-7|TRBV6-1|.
TGTGCCAGCAGATACGGGAGCTCCTACGAGCAGTACTTC
CASRYGSSYEQYF
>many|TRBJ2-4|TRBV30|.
TGTGCCTGGAGCCAGCGCGGAGCAAGGAACATTCAGTACTTC
CAWSQRGARNIQYF
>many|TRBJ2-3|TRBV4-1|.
TGCGCCAGCACCAATACGGGACGCACAGATACGCAGTATTTT
CASTNTGRTDTQYF
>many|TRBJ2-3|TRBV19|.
TGTGCCAGTAGTACAGGGGACACAGATACGCAGTATTTT
CASSTGDTDTQYF
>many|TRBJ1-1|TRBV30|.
TGTGCCGGGGCCAAGTCACCTGAAGCTTTCTTT
CAGAKSPEAFF
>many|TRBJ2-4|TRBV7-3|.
TGTGCCAGCAGCCCTTCTAGCGAGCTAGCCAAAAACATTCAGTACTTC
CASSPSSELAKNIQYF
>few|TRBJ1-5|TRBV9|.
TGTGCCAGCAGCGTAGGAGGGGGGACGCAGCCCCAGCATTTT
CASSVGGGTQPQHF
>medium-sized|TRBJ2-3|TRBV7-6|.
TGTGCCAGCAGCTTAGAAGCGTCTATCACAGATACGCAGTATTTT
CASSLEASITDTQYF